This is a list of T cell receptor beta chains from one sample in a study of vaccination effects on CD4 cells after COVID-19. These TCRs' antigens remain unknown. The repertoire was sequenced with immunoSEQ multiplex PCR; TCRdb's copy has only in-frame clones and lacks some. The sample has fewer than 25,000 clones, about 74% seen once; the top ten hold 10%. The sequenced sample was CD4+ T cells from PBMCs cultured with HCoV-NL63 spike peptides, obtained before COVID-19 vaccination. The receptors come from a human donor who received a COVID-19 vaccine. Each CDR3 is given with its conserved first and last residue. The D gene is left open where the match is weak. The listing skips clone size in some rows; elsewhere it reads once, few, many or a size class.

D gene | clone size | CDR3 length | J gene | V gene | CDR3 protein | CDR3 DNA
- | - | 12 | TRBJ2-5 | TRBV29-1 | CSVVVVSGTQYF | TGCAGCGTCGTTGTGGTATCCGGGACCCAGTACTTC
- | - | 15 | TRBJ2-3 | TRBV5-1 | CASSLAGTNTDTQYF | TGCGCCAGCAGCTTGGCCGGGACAAACACAGATACGCAGTATTTT
- | - | 14 | TRBJ2-5 | TRBV4-1 | CASSHLGLQETQYF | TGCGCCAGCAGCCATCTAGGACTCCAAGAGACCCAGTACTTC
- | few | 15 | TRBJ1-5 | TRBV6-5 | CASSYWEQGNQPQHF | TGTGCCAGCAGTTACTGGGAACAGGGCAATCAGCCCCAGCATTTT
TRBD2 | - | 18 | TRBJ2-1 | TRBV11-3 | CASSSPSGGAGNYNEQFF | TGTGCCAGCAGCTCTCCTAGCGGGGGGGCCGGGAACTACAATGAGCAGTTCTTC
- | - | 12 | TRBJ1-1 | TRBV11-2 | CASSSLITEAFF | TGTGCCAGCAGCTCCCTTATCACTGAAGCTTTCTTT
TRBD1 | few | 11 | TRBJ1-1 | TRBV12-3/TRBV12-4 | CASSRQGSAFF | TGTGCCAGCAGTCGACAGGGAAGCGCTTTCTTT
TRBD1 | - | 14 | TRBJ1-4 | TRBV10-2 | CASSTGGTNEKLFF | TGCGCCAGCAGTACAGGGGGAACTAATGAAAAACTGTTTTTT
- | - | 15 | TRBJ2-3 | TRBV4-1 | CASSLVQLSTDTQYF | TGCGCCAGCAGCCTGGTTCAGCTTAGCACAGATACGCAGTATTTT
TRBD1 | once | 16 | TRBJ1-6 | TRBV6-5 | CASSYTTGAPGSPLHF | TGTGCCAGCAGTTACACGACAGGGGCTCCTGGTTCACCCCTCCACTTT
- | few | 14 | TRBJ1-3 | TRBV5-1 | CASRPNSEGNTIYF | TGCGCCAGCCGACCCAACTCAGAGGGAAACACCATATATTTT
- | - | 15 | TRBJ1-2 | TRBV5-1 | CASSSTQGRFDGYTF | TGCGCCAGCAGCTCGACTCAGGGGAGGTTCGATGGCTACACCTTC
TRBD1 | - | 16 | TRBJ1-1 | TRBV11-3 | CASSYTGTGRDTEAFF | TGTGCCAGCAGCTACACCGGGACAGGGAGGGACACTGAAGCTTTCTTT
- | - | 12 | TRBJ1-3 | TRBV7-9 | CASSLFGNTIYF | TGTGCCAGCAGCTTATTCGGAAACACCATATATTTT
- | - | 14 | TRBJ1-1 | TRBV11-2 | CASSRDGMNTEAFF | TGTGCCAGCAGCCGTGACGGAATGAACACTGAAGCTTTCTTT
- | once | 14 | TRBJ1-6 | TRBV5-1 | CASSLGDINSPLHF | TGCGCCAGCAGCTTGGGAGACATTAATTCACCCCTCCACTTT
- | - | 11 | TRBJ1-2 | TRBV7-9 | CASSFGDGYTF | TGTGCCAGCAGCTTCGGGGATGGCTACACCTTC
TRBD2 | medium-sized | 17 | TRBJ2-5 | TRBV27 | CASSFTSGGRGKETQYF | TGTGCCAGCAGTTTTACTAGCGGGGGCCGGGGGAAAGAGACCCAGTACTTC
TRBD2 | - | 15 | TRBJ2-5 | TRBV25-1 | CASSGSSAGESAQYF | TGTGCCAGCAGTGGATCCTCGGCGGGAGAAAGTGCCCAGTACTTC
- | - | 14 | TRBJ2-5 | TRBV6-5 | CASSYSGSQETQYF | TGTGCCAGCAGTTATAGTGGCAGCCAAGAGACCCAGTACTTC